These 25 T cell receptor beta chains came from one sample sequenced in a study of T cell responses to AZD1222 COVID-19 vaccine. TCRdb's copy holds only in-frame clones and misses some; the assay was immunoSEQ multiplex PCR. The sample has approximately 99,000 clones, roughly nine tenths seen once; the top ten hold 2.9%. The sample here was peripheral blood, taken on day 0 of AZD1222 vaccination. Every receptor here comes from an adult in good health.

The chain joins TRBV3-1 (or the pseudogene TRBV3-2) to TRBJ1-1; no definite D call. The CDR3 is made up of 13 amino acids. CDR1 is LGHDT and CDR2 is YNNKEL in the germline V gene (reference sequence). V lost 2 bases and J 8 bases, leaving 12 bases between the germline ends. The CDR3: CASSQRAQSEAFF. The CDR3 bases are TGTGCCAGCAGCCAACGGGCCCAATCAGAAGCTTTCTTT.

This chain joins TRBV5-4 and TRBJ1-1, with D perhaps matching TRBD1 (6 bases). CDR3 length: 13 residues. Per germline, CDR1 SGHNT and CDR2 YYREEE (reference sequence). V was shortened by 5 bases and J by 6 bases, with 14 bases between the two germline ends. This CDR3 reads CASSWTGGAEAFF. The CDR3 region has the DNA TGTGCCAGCAGTTGGACCGGGGGCGCTGAAGCTTTCTTT. Complete variable domain (other parts from reference TRBV5-4 and TRBJ1-1): ETGVTQSPTHLIKTRGQQVTLRCSSQSGHNTVSWYQQALGQGPQFIFQYYREEENGRGNFPPRFSGLQFPNYSSELNVNALELDDSALYLCASSWTGGAEAFFGQGTRLTVV.

This chain links TRBV7-9 with TRBJ2-5; no clear D gene. The CDR3 consists of 13 residues. Germline V gene sequence: CDR1 SEHNR, CDR2 FQNEAQ (reference sequence). V was shortened by 8 bases and J by 2 bases, with 12 bases between the two germline ends. The CDR3 nucleotides read TGTGCCAGCCAGTTGGGCCTACAAGAGACCCAGTACTTC. Protein sequence: CASQLGLQETQYF.

The V and J genes are TRBV6-1 and TRBJ1-5; D remains unclear. Germline-derived CDR1 and CDR2 are MNHNS and SASEGT. V gave up 4 bases and J gave up 0 bases, with 13 bases separating them. The CDR3 is made up of 16 amino acids. DNA of the CDR3: TGTGCCAGCAGTGGTACCGGGAGGGATAGCAATCAGCCCCAGCATTTT. This sequence encodes CASSGTGRDSNQPQHF.

This clone appeared a single time. The chain employs TRBV12-3 or TRBV12-4 and TRBJ1-2, with D possibly being TRBD1 (5 bases). The CDR3 spans 12 residues. Deletions cut 8 bases from V and 1 base from J, with 8 bases between. DNA of the CDR3: TGTGCCAGCGGGACCTTTAACTATGGCTACACCTTC. The encoded protein is CASGTFNYGYTF.

This chain joins TRBV19 and TRBJ1-5; D remains ambiguous. Germline CDR1 LNHDA, CDR2 SQIVND (reference sequence). The V and J ends lost 3 bases and 2 bases respectively, with 14 bases between them. This CDR3 has 16 amino acids. CDR3 loop: CASSIAVSVGNQPQHF. In DNA form, the CDR3 reads TGTGCCAGTAGTATCGCCGTTAGTGTTGGCAATCAGCCCCAGCATTTT.

The genes are TRBV12-1 and TRBJ2-1; the table's D gene call, TRBD2, was not cross checked with the DNA. TRBV12-1 is a pseudogene segment. The length of the CDR3 is 16 residues. CDR3 residues: CASSFGSAPGGNEQFF. The CDR3 coding sequence is TGTGCCAGCAGCTTTGGGAGCGCGCCTGGAGGAAATGAGCAGTTCTTC.

The chain recombines TRBV5-6 with TRBJ1-3, with D unclear. The CDR3 is 14 amino acids. Germline loops: CDR1 SGHDT, CDR2 YYEEEE. Trimming took 1 base from V and 6 from J, leaving 11 bases between them. Here the CDR3 reads CASSLMESENTIYF. CDR3 in DNA: TGTGCCAGCAGCTTGATGGAATCCGAAAACACCATATATTTT.

V usage is TRBV6-1 and J usage is TRBJ2-7; D call uncertain. The CDR3 has 12 residues. Trimming shortened V by 5 bases and J by 4 bases, and 9 bases separated the two germline ends. Germline CDR1 MNHNS, CDR2 SASEGT. In DNA, the CDR3 is TGTGCCAGCAGTCCGGCTACATACGAGCAGTACTTC. Amino acids: CASSPATYEQYF.

J is TRBJ2-2 and V is TRBV7-2; 9 bases line up with TRBD1. The CDR3 runs 17 residues. The junction had 9 bases not matched to a gene; V was cut back by 2 bases and J by 5 bases. Germline V gives CDR1 SGHTA, CDR2 FQGNSA. The CDR3 sequence is CASSLRSGQGKTGELFF. In nucleotides, the CDR3 is TGTGCCAGCAGCTTAAGGAGTGGACAGGGGAAAACCGGGGAGCTGTTTTTT. The variable domain in full, completed from reference TRBV7-2 and TRBJ2-2, reads GAGVSQSPSNKVTEKGKDVELRCDPISGHTALYWYRQSLGQGLEFLIYFQGNSAPDKSGLPSDRFSAERTGGSVSTLTIQRTQQEDSAVYLCASSLRSGQGKTGELFFGEGSRLTVL.

V gene TRBV6-1 combines with J gene TRBJ2-6, with D unclear. This CDR3 comprises 15 residues. Germline loops: CDR1 MNHNS, CDR2 SASEGT. Trimming pared 2 bases from V and 2 bases from J, leaving 7 bases between. In nucleotides, the CDR3 is TGTGCCAGCAGTGAATCCAAGACTGGGGCCAACGTCCTGACTTTC. Encoded protein: CASSESKTGANVLTF.

This sequence joins TRBV18 and TRBJ2-7, with a tentative D call TRBD2 (6 bases). This CDR3 spans 13 amino acids. Germline CDR1 and CDR2: KGHSH and LQKENI. The germline V and J ends were trimmed by 2 bases and 6 bases, with 11 bases remaining between them. CDR3 nucleotides: TGTGCCAGCTCACCAACGGAGCGGGTCGAGCAGTACTTC. As protein: CASSPTERVEQYF.

The rearrangement links TRBV13 to TRBJ2-5; 12 positions match TRBD2. V shed 1 base and J 0 bases; nucleotides not matched to a gene: 6. The germline V gene has CDR1 PRHDT and CDR2 FYEKMQ (reference sequence). This CDR3 is built from 18 residues. This CDR3 reads CASSLVGLAGTYQETQYF. The CDR3 DNA is TGTGCCAGCAGCTTAGTAGGACTAGCGGGGACGTACCAAGAGACCCAGTACTTC.

V is TRBV2 and J is TRBJ2-1; the D is unclear. The CDR3 totals 14 residues. The V end was cut by 9 bases, the J end by 0 bases, with 12 bases between. Germline loops: CDR1 SNHLY, CDR2 FYNNEI. CDR3: CARTRLSSYNEQFF. The CDR3 DNA reads as TGTGCCAGAACTCGATTAAGCTCCTACAATGAGCAGTTCTTC.

The rearrangement joins TRBV7-2 to TRBJ2-7, with TRBD2 matching 8 bases. In germline, CDR1 is SGHTA, CDR2 FQGNSA. CDR3 length: 14 amino acids. Trimming at V came to 4 bases and at J to 6 bases, leaving 8 bases not matched to a gene. In DNA form, the CDR3 reads TGTGCCAGCAGCTCACCGGGGGGGGGAACCGAGCAGTACTTC. This codes for CASSSPGGGTEQYF.

This chain uses TRBV2 with TRBJ1-5; no reliable D call. CDR1 is SNHLY and CDR2 is FYNNEI in the germline V gene. The CDR3 extends over 12 amino acids. Trimming took off 6 bases at V and 2 bases at J, with 5 bases between the two ends. The CDR3 nucleotides read TGTGCCAGCAGGGTGGGCAATCAGCCCCAGCATTTT. This gives the protein CASRVGNQPQHF. The full variable domain, in which reference TRBV2 and TRBJ1-5 provide the parts outside the CDR3, is EPEVTQTPSHQVTQMGQEVILRCVPISNHLYFYWYRQILGQKVEFLVSFYNNEISEKSEIFDDQFSVERPDGSNFTLKIRSTKLEDSAMYFCASRVGNQPQHFGDGTRLSIL.

This clone is large. The chain uses TRBV6-2 or TRBV6-3 and TRBJ2-2; a possible D gene is TRBD2 (5 bases). Trimming left V 4 bases short and J 3 bases short, with 12 bases between. Per the germline V gene, CDR1 is MNHEY and CDR2 is SVGEGT. The CDR3 covers 15 residues. This CDR3 is CASSSSGRDTGELFF. CDR3 nucleotides: TGTGCCAGCAGTTCGAGCGGTCGGGACACCGGGGAGCTGTTTTTT.

Note on this clone: Since the CDR3 does not end with the conserved phenylalanine or tryptophan, this likely comes from a read error. The limits of the CDR3 on the DNA are not certain, so only TCRdb's listed CDR3 is given. The rearrangement uses TRBV18 and TRBJ1-2; TRBD1, the table's D call, was not compared with the DNA. The CDR3 sequence runs 14 residues, both termini included. CDR1 is KGHSH and CDR2 is LQKENI in the germline V gene. The CDR3 is CASSPPGTGVGLKV.

The table lists this clone with a few counts. Written as DNA, the CDR3 is TGCGCCAGCAGCCAAGATCGGTCCCAGCGTTACTCCTATAATTCACCCCTCCACTTT. It yields the protein CASSQDRSQRYSYNSPLHF. The gene calls are TRBV4-1 and TRBJ1-6; D gene ambiguous. The germline V gene has CDR1 MGHRA and CDR2 YSYEKL. The CDR3 has 19 residues. V lost 0 bases and J lost 0, with 15 bases in between.

This chain joins TRBV2 and TRBJ1-4; no clear D. V lost 4 bases and J lost 4, with 13 bases in between. Per the germline V gene, CDR1 is SNHLY and CDR2 is FYNNEI. The CDR3 covers 15 residues. The DNA for the CDR3 is TGTGCCAGCAGTGCTCGACGTACCCATAATGAAAAACTGTTTTTT. Residues: CASSARRTHNEKLFF.

This chain connects TRBV27 to TRBJ1-3; 9 nucleotides match TRBD1. The CDR3 is 17 amino acids. The germline V gene has CDR1 MNHEY and CDR2 SMNVEV (reference sequence). J was trimmed by 0 bases and V by 6 bases; bases with no gene match: 9. The CDR3 coding sequence is TGTGCCAGCAGCCTATCGGGGACAGGGCGCTCTGGAAACACCATATATTTT. It encodes CASSLSGTGRSGNTIYF.

V and J are TRBV7-9 and TRBJ1-1; D call uncertain. V gave up 5 bases and J gave up 4 bases, with 23 bases separating them. The CDR3 covers 17 residues. Germline V lookup: CDR1 SEHNR, CDR2 FQNEAQ (reference sequence). In DNA form, the CDR3 reads TGTGCCAGCAGCCCCGGAATATCTGTCACAGCCGTCACTGAAGCTTTCTTT. Its translation: CASSPGISVTAVTEAFF.

The chain joins TRBV10-3 to TRBJ1-1; 9 bases line up with TRBD1. Per the germline V gene, CDR1 is ENHRY and CDR2 is SYGVKD. The CDR3 is made up of 14 amino acids. V lost 6 bases to trimming and J lost 1 base; unmatched junction nucleotides: 3. The CDR3 nucleotides are TGTGCCATCAGACAGGGGGCTACGAACACTGAAGCTTTCTTT. Its translation is CAIRQGATNTEAFF.

The chain employs TRBV12-3 or TRBV12-4 and TRBJ2-4; D is tentatively TRBD1 or TRBD2 (5 bases each). Trimming stripped 5 bases from V and 8 bases from J, with 10 bases between. The CDR3 spans 12 residues. CDR3 bases: TGTGCCAGCAGTCGTGTGGGGGACATTCAGTACTTC. Residues: CASSRVGDIQYF.

Concerning this clone: The germline gene is not matched at one end of the junction; a read error may be the cause. The V gene is TRBV20-1, the J gene TRBJ1-2; the D gene is possibly TRBD1 (5 bases). Germline loops: CDR1 DFQATT, CDR2 SNEGSKA (reference sequence). The CDR3 covers 11 residues. In DNA form, the CDR3 reads TGCAGTGCCCAATACTTGGGACCACTCCACTTC. Its protein is CSAQYLGPLHF.